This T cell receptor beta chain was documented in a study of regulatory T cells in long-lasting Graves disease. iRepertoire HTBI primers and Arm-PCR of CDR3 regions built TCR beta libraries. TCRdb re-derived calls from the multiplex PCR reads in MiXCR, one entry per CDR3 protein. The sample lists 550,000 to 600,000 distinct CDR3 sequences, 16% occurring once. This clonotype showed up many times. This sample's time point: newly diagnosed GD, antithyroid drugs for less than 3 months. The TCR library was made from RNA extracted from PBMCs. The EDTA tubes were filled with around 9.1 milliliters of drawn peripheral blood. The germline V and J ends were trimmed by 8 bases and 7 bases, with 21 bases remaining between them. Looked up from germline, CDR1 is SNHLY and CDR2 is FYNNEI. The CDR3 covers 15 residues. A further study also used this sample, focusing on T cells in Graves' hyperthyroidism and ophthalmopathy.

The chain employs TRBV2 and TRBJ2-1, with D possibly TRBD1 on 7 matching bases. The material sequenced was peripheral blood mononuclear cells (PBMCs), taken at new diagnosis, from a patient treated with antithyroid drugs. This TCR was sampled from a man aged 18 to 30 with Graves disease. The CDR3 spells CASEEQGTLRNEQFF. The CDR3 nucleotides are TGTGCCAGCGAAGAACAGGGGACTCTTAGGAATGAGCAGTTCTTC.